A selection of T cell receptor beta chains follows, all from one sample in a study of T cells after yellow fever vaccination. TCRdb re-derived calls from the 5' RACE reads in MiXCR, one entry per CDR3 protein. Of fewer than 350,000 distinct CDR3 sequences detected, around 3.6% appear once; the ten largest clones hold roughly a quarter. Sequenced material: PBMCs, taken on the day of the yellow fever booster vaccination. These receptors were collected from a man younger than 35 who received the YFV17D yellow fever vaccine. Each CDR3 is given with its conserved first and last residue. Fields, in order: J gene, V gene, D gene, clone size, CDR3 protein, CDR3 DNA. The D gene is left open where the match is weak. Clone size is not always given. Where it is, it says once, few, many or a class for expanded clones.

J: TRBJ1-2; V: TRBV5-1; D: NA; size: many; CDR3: CASSLAEGLYGYTF; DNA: TGCGCCAGCAGCTTGGCGGAGGGACTCTATGGCTACACCTTC
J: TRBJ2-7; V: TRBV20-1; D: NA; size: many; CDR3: CSVKATGDGTLFYEQYF; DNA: TGCAGTGTCAAAGCGACAGGCGATGGGACCTTATTCTACGAGCAGTACTTC
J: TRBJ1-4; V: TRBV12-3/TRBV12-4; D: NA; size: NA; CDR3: CASRITGQGGEKLFF; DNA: TGTGCCAGCAGAATTACAGGGCAAGGGGGTGAAAAACTGTTTTTT
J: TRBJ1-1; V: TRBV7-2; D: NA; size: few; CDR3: CASSLYGGGNTEAFF; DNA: TGTGCCAGCAGCTTATATGGGGGAGGGAACACTGAAGCTTTCTTT
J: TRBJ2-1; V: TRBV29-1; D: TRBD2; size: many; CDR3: CSVESASGASYNEQFF; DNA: TGCAGCGTTGAATCGGCTAGCGGGGCCTCCTACAATGAGCAGTTCTTC
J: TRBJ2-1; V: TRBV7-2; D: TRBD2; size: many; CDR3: CASSFRGGDEQFF; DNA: TGTGCCAGCAGCTTTCGGGGGGGCGATGAGCAGTTCTTC
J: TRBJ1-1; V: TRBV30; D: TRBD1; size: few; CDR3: CAWDSGTGATEAFF; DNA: TGTGCCTGGGATTCCGGGACAGGGGCCACTGAAGCTTTCTTT
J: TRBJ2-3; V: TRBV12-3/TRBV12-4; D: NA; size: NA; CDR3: CASSQRPQDTQYF; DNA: TGTGCCAGCAGCCAAAGACCTCAAGATACGCAGTATTTT
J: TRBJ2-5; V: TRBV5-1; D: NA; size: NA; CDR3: CASGGEGRMETQYF; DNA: TGCGCCAGCGGGGGAGAGGGGAGAATGGAGACCCAGTACTTC
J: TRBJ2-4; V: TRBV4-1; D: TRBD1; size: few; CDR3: CASSLPDRDLNIQYF; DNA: TGCGCCAGCAGTCTGCCCGACAGGGATTTAAACATTCAGTACTTC
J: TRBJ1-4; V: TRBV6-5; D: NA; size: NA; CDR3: CASRRQKNEKLFF; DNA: TGTGCCAGCAGAAGACAAAAAAATGAAAAACTGTTTTTT
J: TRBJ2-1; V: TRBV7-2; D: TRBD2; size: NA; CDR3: CARRGGSGLSSYIEQFF; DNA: TGTGCCAGGAGAGGTGGTAGCGGGTTAAGCTCCTACATTGAGCAGTTCTTC
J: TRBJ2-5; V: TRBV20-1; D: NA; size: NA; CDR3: CSAYMALAGLETQYF; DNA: TGCAGTGCTTATATGGCCTTGGCGGGGTTGGAGACCCAGTACTTC
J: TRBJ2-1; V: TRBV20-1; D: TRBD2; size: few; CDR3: CSALGGGSYNEQFF; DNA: TGCAGTGCCCTGGGGGGGGGCTCCTACAATGAGCAGTTCTTC